These 19 T cell receptor beta chains were all obtained from the same sample, sequenced in a study of radiotherapy plus CTLA-4 blockade in lung cancer. Profiling relied on immunoSEQ multiplex PCR, and the TCRdb table lists in-frame clones only, not all of them. The sample includes 11,000 to 15,000 clones, approximately 70% seen only once; the top ten take 46%. Source: peripheral blood, taken from a patient treated with radiotherapy plus ipilimumab. These receptors were obtained from a human donor with non-small cell lung cancer whose response to radiotherapy plus ipilimumab could not be evaluated.

The chain couples TRBV10-3 to TRBJ2-3; 7 positions match TRBD1. V dropped 10 bases and J dropped 1; count of bases not matched to a gene: 8. This CDR3 contains 14 residues. The V gene's germline CDR1 is ENHRY and CDR2 SYGVKD. In DNA form, the CDR3 reads TGTGCCACCGCGGACGGACAGGGCACAGATACGCAGTATTTT. Protein: CATADGQGTDTQYF.

The rearrangement joins TRBV4-2 to TRBJ2-1, with 10 nucleotides matching TRBD1. This CDR3 is built from 16 residues. Trimming removed 4 bases from V and 4 bases from J; junction bases left unmatched: 7. Germline CDR1 is LGHNA and CDR2 is YNFKEQ. The CDR3 sequence: CASSPTGQGTYNEQFF. CDR3 in DNA: TGTGCCAGCAGCCCGACGGGACAGGGGACTTACAATGAGCAGTTCTTC.

This clone was counted a few times. This chain joins TRBV6-1 and TRBJ1-2; 9 bases fit TRBD1. Germline CDR1 reads MNHNS; CDR2 reads SASEGT. J gave up 8 bases and V 3 bases, and 10 bases lay outside the gene matches. The CDR3 has 15 amino acids. The CDR3 loop is CASSEGQGIFGGYTF. The CDR3 DNA reads TGTGCCAGCAGTGAGGGACAGGGAATTTTTGGAGGCTACACCTTC.

The gene calls are TRBV27 and TRBJ2-6, with D possibly TRBD1 on 6 matching bases. Germline loops: CDR1 MNHEY, CDR2 SMNVEV (reference sequence). CDR3 length: 15 residues. V dropped 2 bases and J dropped 4 bases, with 9 bases sitting between them. The chain's CDR3 is CASSLTGQGANVLTF. The CDR3, as DNA: TGTGCCAGCAGTTTAACAGGGCAAGGGGCCAACGTCCTGACTTTC.

V is TRBV18 and J is TRBJ1-6, with 10 positions matching TRBD1. This CDR3 spans 14 amino acids. The V gene end was trimmed by 3 bases and the J gene end by 10 bases; junction bases not matched to a gene: 3. The V gene's germline CDR1 is KGHSH and CDR2 LQKENI. The CDR3 here is CASSPDRGNSPLHF. The CDR3, as DNA: TGTGCCAGCTCACCGGACAGGGGGAACTCACCCCTCCACTTT.

The chain employs TRBV4-3 and TRBJ1-1; 9 bases align to TRBD1. With V trimmed by 4 bases and J by 4 bases, 7 bases remained unmatched. The CDR3 length is 15 residues. Germline V gene lookup returns CDR1 LGHNA and CDR2 YSLEER. The CDR3 nucleotides read TGCGCCAGCAGCCCAGGACAGGGGTTCGTCACTGAAGCTTTCTTT. Its translation is CASSPGQGFVTEAFF.

This clone was found a few times. The rearrangement uses TRBV2 and TRBJ1-6; 8 bases align to TRBD1. Per the germline V gene, CDR1 is SNHLY and CDR2 is FYNNEI. The CDR3 loop spans 14 amino acids. V gave up 6 bases and J gave up 8 bases; unmatched junction bases: 6. CDR3 nucleotide sequence: TGTGCCAGCAGCAGGGGGCGAGGAGATTCACCCCTCCACTTT. Its translation is CASSRGRGDSPLHF. Filled out from reference TRBV2 and TRBJ1-6, the complete variable domain reads EPEVTQTPSHQVTQMGQEVILRCVPISNHLYFYWYRQILGQKVEFLVSFYNNEISEKSEIFDDQFSVERPDGSNFTLKIRSTKLEDSAMYFCASSRGRGDSPLHFGNGTRLTVT.

This clone was seen only once. The chain couples TRBV5-1 to TRBJ2-3; 13 bases are shared with TRBD2. Losses at the gene ends were 4 bases for V and 6 bases for J; bases not matched to a gene: 14. This CDR3 has 18 residues. Germline CDR1 SGHRS, CDR2 YFSETQ. CDR3 in amino acids: CASSLLTSGGGSLDTQYF. CDR3 DNA: TGCGCCAGCAGCCTCCTCACTAGCGGGGGGGGTAGTTTGGATACGCAGTATTTT.

This clone was observed a single time. This chain connects TRBV7-8 to TRBJ1-1, with 7 bases fitting TRBD1. V was pared by 6 bases and J by 0 bases, with 7 bases of the junction left unmatched. Germline V gene lookup returns CDR1 SGHVS and CDR2 FQNEAQ. This CDR3 is built from 15 residues. The CDR3 DNA reads as TGTGCCAGCAGGGGGACAGCTGCAATGAACACTGAAGCTTTCTTT. Its protein is CASRGTAAMNTEAFF. Full variable domain (remainder filled in from reference TRBV7-8 and TRBJ1-1): GAGVSQSPRYKVAKRGQDVALRCDPISGHVSLFWYQQALGQGPEFLTYFQNEAQLDKSGLPSDRFFAERPEGSVSTLKIQRTQQEDSAVYLCASRGTAAMNTEAFFGQGTRLTVV.

The gene calls are TRBV5-4 and TRBJ1-1; 9 nucleotides agree with TRBD1. Unmatched junction bases numbered 4, after V lost 4 bases and J lost 6 bases. Looked up from germline, CDR1 is SGHNT and CDR2 is YYREEE (reference sequence). CDR3 length: 13 amino acids. The CDR3 is CASSRTGDSEAFF. The CDR3 DNA reads as TGTGCCAGCAGCCGGACAGGGGATTCTGAAGCTTTCTTT. Variable domain in full (rest from reference TRBV5-4 and TRBJ1-1): ETGVTQSPTHLIKTRGQQVTLRCSSQSGHNTVSWYQQALGQGPQFIFQYYREEENGRGNFPPRFSGLQFPNYSSELNVNALELDDSALYLCASSRTGDSEAFFGQGTRLTVV.

This clone appeared a single time. The rearrangement links TRBV29-1 to TRBJ2-1; 8 bases are a match to TRBD1. Trimming took 1 base from V and 5 from J; bases not matched to a gene: 7. The CDR3 loop spans 15 amino acids. CDR1 is SQVTM, CDR2 ANQGSEA, per germline. DNA for the CDR3: TGCAGCGTTGAAGCCGGGGACAGGAGTAACAATGAGCAGTTCTTC. Protein sequence: CSVEAGDRSNNEQFF.

Only a few counts were recorded for this clone. The chain recombines TRBV19 with TRBJ2-3, with 9 bases matching TRBD1. Looked up from germline, CDR1 is LNHDA and CDR2 is SQIVND (reference sequence). V lost 1 base to trimming and J lost 4 bases; unmatched junction nucleotides: 6. The CDR3 totals 16 residues. The CDR3 DNA reads TGTGCCAGTAGTATAGGGGGGACAGGGCCATCAGATACGCAGTATTTT. Its protein product is CASSIGGTGPSDTQYF.

The V and J genes are TRBV7-2 and TRBJ1-1; D perhaps matches TRBD1 (5 bases). Germline V lookup: CDR1 SGHTA, CDR2 FQGNSA. The CDR3 totals 13 residues. With 2 bases removed from V and 5 bases from J, the gap between germline ends came to 9 bases. CDR3 sequence (DNA): TGTGCCAGCAGCTTACCCGGGGGGACTGAAGCTTTCTTT. It yields the protein CASSLPGGTEAFF.

This clone was counted once. The CDR3 nucleotides read TGTGCCAGCCACAGGGGGTCAGGGGATACGCAGTATTTT. Translating it yields CASHRGSGDTQYF. The gene calls are TRBV27 and TRBJ2-3, with 8 bases fitting TRBD1. J gave up 6 bases and V 8 bases, and 7 bases lay outside the gene matches. Germline V CDR1 and CDR2: MNHEY, SMNVEV (reference sequence). The CDR3 has 13 amino acids.

V is TRBV2 and J is TRBJ2-2; D is uncertain. The V and J ends lost 4 bases and 3 bases respectively, with 9 bases between them. This CDR3 contains 14 residues. CDR1 SNHLY and CDR2 FYNNEI come from the germline V gene. For the CDR3, the DNA is TGTGCCAGCAGTGCCAGAGGAGACACCGGGGAGCTGTTTTTT. Translated, it gives CASSARGDTGELFF.

The chain employs TRBV28 and TRBJ1-4; 7 bases match TRBD1. Germline CDR1 reads MDHEN; CDR2 reads SYDVKM. The CDR3 has 16 amino acids. V lost 5 bases and J lost 3; bases outside the gene matches: 9. The CDR3 reads CASSPHPGQSNEKLFF. The CDR3 bases are TGTGCCAGCAGTCCACACCCGGGACAGTCTAATGAAAAACTGTTTTTT.

The V and J genes are TRBV19 and TRBJ1-2, with 8 positions matching TRBD1. The ends lost 7 bases at V and 8 bases at J; junction bases unmatched: 9. There are 13 residues in the CDR3. Germline V gene sequence: CDR1 LNHDA, CDR2 SQIVND (reference sequence). Here the CDR3 DNA reads TGTGCCAGTACCCACACAGGGGGAGGGGGCTACACCTTC. Translating gives CASTHTGGGGYTF.

V and J are TRBV7-6 and TRBJ1-2; D not certain. V lost 5 bases and J lost 0, with 13 bases in between. CDR1 is SGHVS, CDR2 FNYEAQ, per germline. CDR3 size: 15 residues. CDR3 residues: CASSTAEFSNYGYTF. In nucleotides, the CDR3 is TGTGCCAGCAGCACCGCGGAATTTTCTAACTATGGCTACACCTTC.

This clone came up once. V is TRBV27 and J is TRBJ2-5; 7 bases match TRBD2. Per germline, CDR1 MNHEY and CDR2 SMNVEV (reference sequence). This CDR3 has 18 residues. The V segment lost 3 bases and the J segment 5 bases; nucleotides outside the gene matches: 18. CDR3 nucleotide sequence: TGTGCCAGCAGTTTCCCTCCAACGCGCGGGGGTACCCTCGAGACCCAGTACTTC. It translates to CASSFPPTRGGTLETQYF.